One sample yielded the 21 T cell receptor beta chains listed below, sequenced in a study of T-cell memory formation after mild COVID-19. Via MiXCR, TCRdb re-called the 5' RACE reads, giving one row per CDR3 protein. Altogether approximately 240,000 distinct CDR3 sequences are present, roughly 15% being singletons, with the ten largest covering approximately 3.5%. Sequences were obtained from PBMCs or a T cell subset sorted from them (not recorded which). The receptors were sampled from a man younger than 30 who had mild COVID-19 (a few samples of this study predate the infection). Cell type and time point are not known.

This clonotype turned up a few times. The chain carries TRBV12-3 or TRBV12-4 and TRBJ1-4; the D gene is possibly TRBD1 (5 bases). The CDR3 contains 16 residues. The V end lost 0 bases, the J end lost 8 bases, and 16 bases lay between the germline ends. The CDR3 sequence: CASSLAPGSGNEKLFF. The CDR3 DNA reads as TGTGCCAGCAGTTTAGCCCCAGGGAGCGGGAACGAAAAACTGTTTTTT.

This clonotype has a handful of counts. The chain joins TRBV28 to TRBJ1-2; D is unclear. The length of the CDR3 is 12 residues. CDR1 MDHEN and CDR2 SYDVKM come from the germline V gene. Between the trimmed V and J ends, which lost 8 bases and 7 bases, there was a span of 14 bases. CDR3 loop: CASCTPPLGYTF. The CDR3 DNA follows: TGTGCCAGCTGCACCCCGCCGCTTGGCTACACCTTC.

This clonotype appeared a few times. V and J are TRBV20-1 and TRBJ1-2; D might be TRBD1 (5 bases). The germline V and J ends were trimmed by 4 bases and 6 bases, with 15 bases remaining between them. CDR3 length: 13 residues. Per the germline V gene, CDR1 is DFQATT and CDR2 is SNEGSKA (reference sequence). In DNA form, the CDR3 reads TGCAGTGCTATCCGACACGGGGGGAATGGCTACACCTTC. It specifies CSAIRHGGNGYTF.

This chain links TRBV24-1 with TRBJ1-3; D may be TRBD1 (5 bases). Germline loops: CDR1 KGHDR, CDR2 SFDVKD. Trimming cost V 4 bases and J 0 bases, with 12 bases left between them. CDR3 length: 16 residues. The CDR3 nucleotides are TGTGCCACCAGTGAACCTGGACAACTCTCTGGAAACACCATATATTTT. Translated, it gives CATSEPGQLSGNTIYF.

V and J are TRBV28 and TRBJ2-2, with D tentatively TRBD2 (6 bases). Deletions cut 6 bases from V and 3 bases from J, with 14 bases between. The CDR3 totals 15 residues. Germline-derived CDR1 and CDR2 are MDHEN and SYDVKM. CDR3 amino acids: CASSPLERDTGELFF. The CDR3 DNA follows: TGTGCCAGCAGCCCCCTCGAGCGGGACACCGGGGAGCTGTTTTTT.

This clonotype was counted only a few times. This rearrangement joins TRBV5-1 to TRBJ2-7; D gene unclear. Trimming shortened V by 1 base and J by 0 bases, and 14 bases separated the two germline ends. The germline CDR1 and CDR2 sequences are SGHRS and YFSETQ. The CDR3 has 16 residues. The CDR3 DNA is TGCGCCAGCAGCTTGTTTATAGGTAGCCCCTCCTACGAGCAGTACTTC. Translating gives CASSLFIGSPSYEQYF. The full variable domain, in which reference TRBV5-1 and TRBJ2-7 provide the parts outside the CDR3, is KAGVTQTPRYLIKTRGQQVTLSCSPISGHRSVSWYQQTPGQGLQFLFEYFSETQRNKGNFPGRFSGRQFSNSRSEMNVSTLELGDSALYLCASSLFIGSPSYEQYFGPGTRLTVT.

This clonotype has just a few counts. The gene calls are TRBV19 and TRBJ2-3, with D possibly matching TRBD1 (6 bases). The V and J ends lost 4 bases and 4 bases respectively, with 12 bases between them. CDR3 length: 14 residues. From germline, CDR1 is LNHDA and CDR2 SQIVND (reference sequence). The CDR3 bases are TGTGCCAGTAGTACAGACAGGCTACCAGATACGCAGTATTTT. It translates to CASSTDRLPDTQYF.

The chain has TRBV7-2 and TRBJ2-3; no firm D call. Germline V CDR1 and CDR2: SGHTA, FQGNSA. The CDR3 runs 13 residues. The germline V and J ends were trimmed by 2 bases and 4 bases, with 7 bases remaining between them. The DNA of the CDR3 is TGTGCCAGCAGCTTACTGGTGGCAGATACGCAGTATTTT. It yields the protein CASSLLVADTQYF.

This chain joins TRBV5-6 and TRBJ2-7; no firm D call. The germline V and J ends were trimmed by 4 bases and 4 bases, with 15 bases remaining between them. CDR3 length: 14 residues. CDR1 is SGHDT, CDR2 YYEEEE, per germline. The CDR3 protein is CASSRTSHTYEQYV. CDR3 nucleotides: TGTGCCAGCAGCAGAACCAGCCACACTTACGAGCAGTACGTC.

This chain links TRBV7-2 with TRBJ1-2; D might be TRBD1 (5 bases). Trimming left V 5 bases short and J 4 bases short, with 14 bases between. CDR3 length: 14 residues. Germline V lookup: CDR1 SGHTA, CDR2 FQGNSA. For the CDR3, the DNA is TGTGCCAGCAGCGGCAGGTGGGGGGGCTATGGCTACACCTTC. Amino acid sequence: CASSGRWGGYGYTF.

The chain combines TRBV7-2 with TRBJ2-1; D is perhaps TRBD2 (5 bases). The length of the CDR3 is 14 residues. Trimming removed 5 bases from V and 7 bases from J, with 15 bases in between. In germline, CDR1 is SGHTA, CDR2 FQGNSA. CDR3 DNA: TGTGCCAGCAGCCCATTCTTTAGCGAGAATGAGCAGTTCTTC. This codes for CASSPFFSENEQFF.

In this sample, this clonotype turned up a few times. This chain links TRBV24-1 with TRBJ2-1; tentatively, D is TRBD1 or TRBD2 (5 bases each). The CDR3 has 15 residues. From germline, CDR1 is KGHDR and CDR2 SFDVKD. The ends were cut back, 4 bases at V and 2 bases at J, with 11 bases in the middle. In DNA, the CDR3 is TGTGCCACCAGTGACTCCGGGACGGCCTACAATGAGCAGTTCTTC. It encodes CATSDSGTAYNEQFF.

In this sample, this clonotype turned up a few times. The chain uses TRBV30 and TRBJ2-3; 13 nucleotides agree with TRBD2. Germline lookup yields CDR1 GTSNPN and CDR2 SVGIG (reference sequence). The CDR3 runs to 17 residues. The junction had 11 bases not matched to a gene; V was cut back by 4 bases and J by 4 bases. In DNA, the CDR3 is TGTGCCTGGACCAAATTTGGGACTAGCGGGGTGCCAGATACGCAGTATTTT. Translated, it gives CAWTKFGTSGVPDTQYF.

The rearrangement links TRBV5-1 to TRBJ2-5, with TRBD2 identical over 8 bases. Unmatched junction bases numbered 7, after V lost 4 bases and J lost 2 bases. CDR3 length: 15 residues. Germline V gives CDR1 SGHRS, CDR2 YFSETQ. The CDR3 protein is CASSLFLAGQETQYF. CDR3 DNA sequence: TGCGCCAGCAGCCTGTTCTTAGCGGGGCAAGAGACCCAGTACTTC.

The chain uses TRBV5-5 and TRBJ1-1; 10 nucleotides match TRBD1. The V and J ends lost 1 base and 6 bases, in that order; junction bases with no gene match: 9. CDR3 length equals 16 residues. Per the germline V gene, CDR1 is SGHKS and CDR2 is YYEKEE (reference sequence). CDR3 nucleotide sequence: TGTGCCAGCAGCTTGATTGCGGGACAGGGGTATCCTGAAGCTTTCTTT. The encoded protein is CASSLIAGQGYPEAFF.

The V and J genes are TRBV12-5 and TRBJ2-1, with no clear D. The CDR3 totals 10 residues. Looked up from germline, CDR1 is LGHNT and CDR2 is FRNRAP. The germline V and J ends were trimmed by 7 bases and 8 bases, with 6 bases remaining between them. CDR3 protein: CASAVYEQFF. CDR3 in DNA: TGTGCTAGTGCCGTGTATGAGCAGTTCTTC.

This clonotype has more than one count but fewer than ten. The chain carries TRBV4-2 and TRBJ1-1; D is unresolved. CDR1 and CDR2 (germline): LGHNA, YNFKEQ. Trimming took off 1 base at V and 4 bases at J, with 13 bases between the two ends. The CDR3 sequence is 15 residues long. CDR3 coding DNA: TGTGCCAGCAGCCAAGCATCCGGCCCTGCCACTGAAGCTTTCTTT. Translation gives CASSQASGPATEAFF.

CDR3 sequence (DNA): TGTGCCAGCAGCTTAGGATACCAGACTGGAAACACCATATATTTT. Encoded protein: CASSLGYQTGNTIYF. This chain links TRBV7-2 with TRBJ1-3; D remains ambiguous. Looked up from germline, CDR1 is SGHTA and CDR2 is FQGNSA. Trimming stripped 1 base from V and 2 bases from J, with 9 bases between. CDR3 length equals 15 residues. Combining the CDR3 with reference TRBV7-2 and TRBJ1-3 gives the whole variable domain GAGVSQSPSNKVTEKGKDVELRCDPISGHTALYWYRQSLGQGLEFLIYFQGNSAPDKSGLPSDRFSAERTGGSVSTLTIQRTQQEDSAVYLCASSLGYQTGNTIYFGEGSWLTVV.

The chain employs TRBV5-1 and TRBJ1-6; D not resolved. CDR1 and CDR2 from the germline V gene are SGHRS and YFSETQ. This CDR3 is 14 amino acids long. Trimming removed 1 base at V and 7 bases at J, with 9 bases between. The CDR3 region is CASSLNRMNSPLHF. DNA of the CDR3: TGCGCCAGCAGCTTGAACAGAATGAATTCACCCCTCCACTTT.

This rearrangement joins TRBV18 to TRBJ1-1; D is unclear. The germline V gene encodes CDR1 KGHSH and CDR2 LQKENI. This CDR3 has 14 residues. V shed 1 base and J shed 2 bases, with 8 bases lying between them. CDR3 amino acids: CASSPQRSNTEAFF. The CDR3 DNA is TGTGCCAGCTCACCACAAAGATCCAACACTGAAGCTTTCTTT. Combining the CDR3 with reference TRBV18 and TRBJ1-1 gives the whole variable domain NAGVMQNPRHLVRRRGQEARLRCSPMKGHSHVYWYRQLPEEGLKFMVYLQKENIIDESGMPKERFSAEFPKEGPSILRIQQVVRGDSAAYFCASSPQRSNTEAFFGQGTRLTVV.

The chain has TRBV7-2 and TRBJ1-1, with D possibly matching TRBD1 (5 bases). CDR3 size: 15 residues. Trimming cost V 0 bases and J 5 bases, with 13 bases left between them. The germline CDR1 and CDR2 sequences are SGHTA and FQGNSA. The DNA of the CDR3 is TGTGCCAGCAGCTTAGCGCCCAGGGCGGGGACTGAAGCTTTCTTT. It is translated as CASSLAPRAGTEAFF.